This T cell receptor beta chain originates from a study of T cell changes during pregnancy in multiple sclerosis. V gave up 5 bases and J gave up 4 bases; unmatched junction bases: 4. This CDR3 has 15 residues. Germline loops: CDR1 LGHNA, CDR2 YNFKEQ. Clones were sequenced by immunoSEQ multiplex PCR, and TCRdb holds only the in-frame ones, with some missing. Altogether more than 35,000 clones are present, 90% being singletons, with the ten largest covering over 0.45%. This clonotype originated in a female donor with multiple sclerosis, enrolled in a pregnancy study. The specimen was CD4+ T cells from peripheral blood mononuclear cells, collected in the second trimester of pregnancy. This chain joins TRBV4-2 and TRBJ1-3; 11 bases align to TRBD1. The CDR3 DNA is TGTGCCAGCAGCGGACAGGGGGCGCAAGGAAACACCATATATTTT. Protein: CASSGQGAQGNTIYF.